This is a list of T cell receptor beta chains from one sample in a study of human T cells and chemical hapten exposure. Using its own MiXCR run on the 5' RACE reads, TCRdb lists one record per CDR3 protein. Of roughly 81,000 distinct CDR3 sequences listed, more than 15% are singletons. The receptors originated from a female donor in good health. Each CDR3 is given with its conserved first and last residue. The D gene is left open where the match is weak. Expanded clones are given a class, and other clones once, few, many or no size at all.

cdr3_nt | cdr3_aa | j_call | d_call | v_call | clone_size
TGTGCCAGCAGTAGTACAGGGGGCGTGAACACTGAAGCTTTCTTT | CASSSTGGVNTEAFF | TRBJ1-1 | TRBD1 | TRBV6-1 | few
TGCGCCAGCACCCAGGGGACGACGGGTGAAAAACTGTTTTTT | CASTQGTTGEKLFF | TRBJ1-4 | . | TRBV5-1 | few
TGTGCCAGCAGGGGGTACTACGAGCAGTACTTC | CASRGYYEQYF | TRBJ2-7 | . | TRBV25-1 | .
TGTGCCAGCAGTGAAGCAGAACTGGGGTTGAACCTTTTT | CASSEAELGLNLF | TRBJ2-3 | . | TRBV2 | .
TGTGCCAGCTCCCCCTCAGTGGGAGATACGCAGTATTTT | CASSPSVGDTQYF | TRBJ2-3 | . | TRBV18 | few
TGTGCCAGCAGCTTTTCCACAGATACGCAGTATTTT | CASSFSTDTQYF | TRBJ2-3 | . | TRBV7-2 | many
TGCAGTGCATTCTCTCAGCAGGGATTTGGCTACACCTTC | CSAFSQQGFGYTF | TRBJ1-2 | . | TRBV20-1 | many
TGCAGTGCTAGAGATGGCACGGCAGTATCTGGGTACGAGCAGTACTTC | CSARDGTAVSGYEQYF | TRBJ2-7 | . | TRBV20-1 | many
TGCAGTGCTAGAGAGGGGGTCTCTGGAAACACCATATATTTT | CSAREGVSGNTIYF | TRBJ1-3 | . | TRBV20-1 | .
TGTGCCAGCAGCTTAAACTCCGGGGAGCTGTTTTTT | CASSLNSGELFF | TRBJ2-2 | . | TRBV7-2 | .
TGTGCCAGCTCCGAAAGGACAGCCCAGGACTTC | CASSERTAQDF | TRBJ2-7 | . | TRBV28 | .
TGCAGCGTTGTTAGGTCCAGGGGTAAGAACACTGAAGCTTTCTTT | CSVVRSRGKNTEAFF | TRBJ1-1 | . | TRBV29-1 | .
TGTGCCAGCAGTTCGATGAGGGAGTTTGAGCAGTTCTTC | CASSSMREFEQFF | TRBJ2-1 | . | TRBV28 | .
TGTGCCAGCAGTTATCTCGGACACAGAAATTCACCCCTCCACTTT | CASSYLGHRNSPLHF | TRBJ1-6 | . | TRBV6-5 | few
TGCGCCAGCAGCCAATACAACCCCGAAGGAGAGACCCAGTACTTC | CASSQYNPEGETQYF | TRBJ2-5 | . | TRBV5-1 | few
TGCAGTGCTAGGAGTCGGCTAGCCACAGATACGCAGTATTTT | CSARSRLATDTQYF | TRBJ2-3 | . | TRBV20-1 | .
TGTGCCAGCAGTGAGCGCTCTTGGGGGCGGAAGAACACTGAAGCTTTCTTT | CASSERSWGRKNTEAFF | TRBJ1-1 | . | TRBV6-1 | .
TGTGCCAGCAGTTATCGGACAGGGGGTGAGGACACTGAAGCTTTCTTT | CASSYRTGGEDTEAFF | TRBJ1-1 | TRBD1 | TRBV6-2/TRBV6-3 | .
TGCAGTGCTAGAAGGCAAGTTGAAGCTTTCTTT | CSARRQVEAFF | TRBJ1-1 | . | TRBV20-1 | few
TGTGCCAGCAGTGCCGGACTGGGGATGACTAATGAAAAACTGTTTTTT | CASSAGLGMTNEKLFF | TRBJ1-4 | . | TRBV2 | .
TGTGCCAGCAGCTTGGACATGACCTACGAGCAGTACTTC | CASSLDMTYEQYF | TRBJ2-7 | . | TRBV11-2 | .
TGTGCCAGCAGCTTACGGGGGGACAATTCACCCCTCCACTTT | CASSLRGDNSPLHF | TRBJ1-6 | . | TRBV7-9 | few
TGTGCCAGCAGTCCGCTAGCGGGGAGCTACAATGAGCAGTTCTTC | CASSPLAGSYNEQFF | TRBJ2-1 | TRBD2 | TRBV12-3/TRBV12-4 | .
TGTGCCAGCAGCAGAGACAGGGTACAGAACACTGAAGCTTTCTTT | CASSRDRVQNTEAFF | TRBJ1-1 | TRBD1 | TRBV27 | .
TGTGCCAGCAGCCCAGGGAGCTCTGGGGCCAACGTCCTGACTTTC | CASSPGSSGANVLTF | TRBJ2-6 | . | TRBV4-2 | few
TGTGCCAGCAGTCGACAGGGGGGGTCCTACGAGCAGTACTTC | CASSRQGGSYEQYF | TRBJ2-7 | TRBD1 | TRBV6-5 | many
TGTGCCTGTCAGGGGCAAATAGGACAGGGAACCTACGAGCAGTACTTC | CACQGQIGQGTYEQYF | TRBJ2-7 | TRBD1 | TRBV30 | many
TGTGCCAGTAGCCCCCAGCAGACGCGCCTAAAAAAACTGTTTTTT | CASSPQQTRLKKLFF | TRBJ1-4 | . | TRBV19 | few
TGCAGTGCTCCCCAAGATGGGGTCAATCAGCCCCAGCATTTT | CSAPQDGVNQPQHF | TRBJ1-5 | . | TRBV20-1 | few
TGTGCCAGCAGCTTAGTACCGGGGTCGACTGAAGCTTTCTTT | CASSLVPGSTEAFF | TRBJ1-1 | . | TRBV7-8 | .
TGTGCCACCAGCAGAGATAGGACAGGGAAGGAAGCTTTCTTT | CATSRDRTGKEAFF | TRBJ1-1 | TRBD1 | TRBV15 | .
TGCAGCTCTGAAGGAGGAGAGAGAGAAGAAACTGAAGCTTTCTTT | CSSEGGEREETEAFF | TRBJ1-1 | . | TRBV29-1 | few
TGTGCCAGCAGCCACGGGGGTCCGGGGGGTAACGAGCAGTACTTC | CASSHGGPGGNEQYF | TRBJ2-7 | TRBD2 | TRBV3-1 | medium-sized
TGTGCCAGCAGTCCCTCGACCCCCATATCTTATCCAGATACGCAGTATTTT | CASSPSTPISYPDTQYF | TRBJ2-3 | . | TRBV7-6 | .
TGTGCCAGCAGTGAAGCCGGGACAGGCGTTTTCAGTGAGCAGTTCTTC | CASSEAGTGVFSEQFF | TRBJ2-1 | TRBD1 | TRBV6-1 | few
TGTGCCATCAGTGAGCTCCCTGGCAGCTCCTACAATGAGCAGTTCTTC | CAISELPGSSYNEQFF | TRBJ2-1 | . | TRBV10-3 | few
TGTGCCAGCAGCAGTTCCGGGGAGCTGTTTTTT | CASSSSGELFF | TRBJ2-2 | . | TRBV7-8 | .
TGTGCCAGCAGTTTAGGAGGGGACACTGAAGCTTTCTTT | CASSLGGDTEAFF | TRBJ1-1 | . | TRBV28 | .
TGCGCCAGCAGCCAAAGTCCCATCGGTGAGCAGTTCTTC | CASSQSPIGEQFF | TRBJ2-1 | . | TRBV4-1 | .
TGTGCCAGCAGCTTAGGGCCCGGAGGTGAGCAGTTCTTC | CASSLGPGGEQFF | TRBJ2-1 | . | TRBV7-2 | .
TGCAGCGGGGACAGGGGAGAAGAGACCCAGTACTTC | CSGDRGEETQYF | TRBJ2-5 | TRBD1 | TRBV29-1 | few
TGTGCCAGCAGTTTGACAGGGGGCATCGGTGGAGAGCAGTTCTTC | CASSLTGGIGGEQFF | TRBJ2-1 | TRBD1 | TRBV27 | few
TGTGCCAGCAGCGACACTAGCGCGTACGAGCAGTACTTC | CASSDTSAYEQYF | TRBJ2-7 | TRBD2 | TRBV3-1 | .